The 29 T cell receptor beta chains listed next were all sequenced from one sample in a study of blood T cell repertoires in COVID-19. Libraries were prepared by immunoSEQ multiplex PCR; TCRdb keeps only in-frame clonotypes and omits some of them. The data hold 5,500 to 8,000 clones, with roughly nine tenths observed a single time. The sequenced sample consisted of peripheral blood. The receptor set was obtained from a human donor in a cohort sampled during active COVID-19. The donor label of this sample is uncertain.

This clone was seen a single time. V usage is TRBV6-5 and J usage is TRBJ1-5, with 7 bases matching TRBD1. Germline V CDR1 and CDR2: MNHEY, SVGAGI. V was clipped by 6 bases and J by 4 bases; unmatched bases: 9. The CDR3 has 15 amino acids. This CDR3 reads CASRPDRVKNQPQHF. CDR3 bases: TGTGCCAGCAGACCCGACAGGGTTAAGAATCAGCCCCAGCATTTT.

The chain is built from TRBV9 and TRBJ1-1, with 9 bases fitting TRBD1. V lost 3 bases to trimming and J lost 0 bases; unmatched junction nucleotides: 6. CDR3 length: 16 amino acids. The V gene's germline CDR1 is SGDLS and CDR2 YYNGEE. The CDR3 loop reads CASSEGQGPLNTEAFF. For the CDR3, the DNA is TGTGCCAGCAGCGAGGGACAGGGCCCCCTGAACACTGAAGCTTTCTTT.

This chain uses TRBV7-8 with TRBJ2-3, with D unclear. The germline CDR1 and CDR2 sequences are SGHVS and FQNEAQ. Trimming cost V 1 base and J 2 bases, with 13 bases left between them. The CDR3 has 16 residues. Here the CDR3 DNA reads TGTGCCAGCAGCTTAGGGGCACCTTCCAACACAGATACGCAGTATTTT. It is translated as CASSLGAPSNTDTQYF.

The chain combines TRBV15 with TRBJ1-4; possibly TRBD1 for D (5 bases). The CDR3 covers 14 residues. V lost 2 bases and J 2 bases, leaving 6 bases between the germline ends. Germline V gene sequence: CDR1 LNHNV, CDR2 YYDKDF (reference sequence). CDR3 sequence reads: CATSRRGTNEKLFF. In DNA form, the CDR3 reads TGTGCCACCAGCAGACGGGGGACTAATGAAAAACTGTTTTTT.

The CDR3 protein is CASSYSMSAGKEEAFF. DNA of the CDR3: TGTGCCAGCAGTTACTCGATGTCTGCAGGGAAAGAAGAAGCTTTCTTT. The V and J genes are TRBV6-5 and TRBJ1-1; tentatively, D is TRBD1 (5 bases). CDR1 MNHEY and CDR2 SVGAGI come from the germline V gene. The germline V and J ends were trimmed by 0 bases and 8 bases, with 19 bases remaining between them. This CDR3 has 16 amino acids.

This rearrangement joins TRBV18 to TRBJ1-4; no clear D gene. The V end was cut by 4 bases, the J end by 0 bases, with 9 bases between. Per the germline V gene, CDR1 is KGHSH and CDR2 is LQKENI. The CDR3 length is 15 residues. For the CDR3, the DNA is TGTGCCAGCTCACGGGCTATTGCAACTAATGAAAAACTGTTTTTT. Translated, it gives CASSRAIATNEKLFF.

The CDR3 bases are TGTGCCAGCAGCCAAGGTGGACAGGGGTACACTGAAGCTTTCTTT. It specifies CASSQGGQGYTEAFF. The chain uses TRBV4-2 and TRBJ1-1; 9 nucleotides line up with TRBD1. The ends lost 1 base at V and 3 bases at J; junction bases unmatched: 3. Germline loops: CDR1 LGHNA, CDR2 YNFKEQ. This CDR3 spans 15 amino acids.

This chain connects TRBV18 to TRBJ2-2; unclear D gene. CDR3 length: 18 residues. Germline V lookup: CDR1 KGHSH, CDR2 LQKENI. Trimming shortened V by 3 bases and J by 0 bases, and 17 bases separated the two germline ends. The CDR3 DNA sequence: TGTGCCAGCTCACCCCCCCAGTCCTTTGCAGCGAACACCGGGGAGCTGTTTTTT. This translates into CASSPPQSFAANTGELFF.

V and J are TRBV13 and TRBJ2-1; 10 nucleotides line up with TRBD2. Trimming at V came to 3 bases and at J to 7 bases, leaving 9 bases not matched to a gene. The germline gives CDR1 PRHDT, CDR2 FYEKMQ (reference sequence). The CDR3 is 16 amino acids. The CDR3 loop reads CASSFSGRASTNEQFF. The CDR3 DNA reads as TGTGCCAGCAGCTTCAGCGGGAGGGCCTCTACGAATGAGCAGTTCTTC. Looking up the rest from reference TRBV13 and TRBJ2-1 gives the full variable domain: AAGVIQSPRHLIKEKRETATLKCYPIPRHDTVYWYQQGPGQDPQFLISFYEKMQSDKGSIPDRFSAQQFSDYHSELNMSSLELGDSALYFCASSFSGRASTNEQFFGPGTRLTVL.

The J gene is TRBJ1-1, the V gene TRBV11-2, with 7 bases fitting TRBD1. The CDR3 has 18 residues. Germline V gene sequence: CDR1 SGHAT, CDR2 FQNNGV. Germline trimming cut 1 base from V and 1 base from J; bases unmatched to any gene: 12. CDR3 nucleotides: TGTGCCAGCAGCTTAGGAAGGGGGCAGGGTAGAAAGAACACTGAAGCTTTCTTT. It codes for CASSLGRGQGRKNTEAFF.

J is TRBJ2-3 and V is TRBV5-1; D is unclear. The CDR3 sequence is 15 residues long. Germline V gives CDR1 SGHRS, CDR2 YFSETQ. V lost 0 bases, J lost 4 bases, and 12 bases lay in between. CDR3: CASSLERMSADTQYF. The CDR3 bases are TGCGCCAGCAGCTTGGAGAGGATGTCGGCAGATACGCAGTATTTT.

V usage is TRBV4-1 and J usage is TRBJ2-1; D may be TRBD2 (6 bases). This CDR3 is built from 15 residues. Germline V CDR1 and CDR2: MGHRA, YSYEKL. V lost 1 base to trimming and J lost 3 bases, with 10 bases between them. This CDR3 is CASSQAWDFYNEQFF. For the CDR3, the DNA is TGCGCCAGCAGCCAAGCGTGGGACTTCTACAATGAGCAGTTCTTC.

J is TRBJ2-7 and V is TRBV11-3; 9 nucleotides line up with TRBD2. V was pared by 2 bases and J by 5 bases, with 10 bases of the junction left unmatched. The CDR3 is made up of 16 amino acids. Germline V gene data show CDR1 as SGHNT and CDR2 as YENEEA. The CDR3 coding sequence is TGTGCCAGCAGCTTAAGCGGACTAGCGAATTCACACGAGCAGTACTTC. As protein: CASSLSGLANSHEQYF.

V usage is TRBV7-7 and J usage is TRBJ2-2, with 10 nucleotides matching TRBD2. Germline V CDR1 and CDR2: SSHAT, FNYEAQ (reference sequence). V shed 5 bases and J 1 base; nucleotides not matched to a gene: 1. The CDR3 totals 15 residues. The CDR3 sequence is CASSPSGGNTGELFF. Written as DNA, the CDR3 is TGTGCCAGCAGCCCTAGCGGGGGGAACACCGGGGAGCTGTTTTTT. Variable domain in full (rest from reference TRBV7-7 and TRBJ2-2): GAGVSQSPRYKVTKRGQDVTLRCDPISSHATLYWYQQALGQGPEFLTYFNYEAQPDKSGLPSDRFSAERPEGSISTLTIQRTEQRDSAMYRCASSPSGGNTGELFFGEGSRLTVL.

This rearrangement joins TRBV6-5 to TRBJ1-2; D is undetermined. The V gene's germline CDR1 is MNHEY and CDR2 SVGAGI. This CDR3 has 12 residues. V lost 4 bases to trimming and J lost 7 bases, with 10 bases between them. The DNA of the CDR3 is TGTGCCAGCAGTTCGCAAACTAGTGGCTACACCTTC. Its translation: CASSSQTSGYTF.

The chain combines TRBV10-3 with TRBJ2-4; D may be TRBD1 (5 bases). V lost 2 bases and J 5 bases, leaving 7 bases between the germline ends. CDR1 ENHRY and CDR2 SYGVKD come from the germline V gene. The CDR3 length is 13 residues. The DNA for the CDR3 is TGTGCCATCAGTGAGGGGGCCCAAAACATTCAGTACTTC. It codes for CAISEGAQNIQYF.

CDR3 sequence: CASRWTSGSSIYNEQFF. The CDR3 DNA sequence: TGTGCCAGCAGATGGACTAGCGGGAGTAGCATATACAATGAGCAGTTCTTC. V and J are TRBV28 and TRBJ2-1; 13 bases match TRBD2. The CDR3 loop spans 17 amino acids. The junction had 9 bases not matched to a gene; V was cut back by 6 bases and J by 4 bases. Germline V gene data show CDR1 as MDHEN and CDR2 as SYDVKM.

This sequence joins TRBV3-1 (or the pseudogene TRBV3-2) and TRBJ2-7; 10 positions match TRBD2. The length of the CDR3 is 15 residues. The V gene's germline CDR1 is LGHDT and CDR2 YNNKEL (reference sequence). Trimming removed 2 bases from V and 0 bases from J; junction bases left unmatched: 1. CDR3 DNA: TGTGCCAGCAGCCAAACTAGCGGGGCCTCCTACGAGCAGTACTTC. Its protein product is CASSQTSGASYEQYF.

This sequence joins TRBV27 and TRBJ1-6; 7 bases map to TRBD1. The germline V gene encodes CDR1 MNHEY and CDR2 SMNVEV (reference sequence). CDR3 length: 13 amino acids. The trim removed 6 bases at V and 7 bases at J, leaving 3 bases unmatched. The CDR3, as DNA: TGTGCCAGCAGGGACAGGCCAAATTCACCCCTCCACTTT. This gives the protein CASRDRPNSPLHF.

The chain recombines TRBV3-1 (or the pseudogene TRBV3-2) with TRBJ2-1, with 7 positions matching TRBD2. Germline trimming cut 2 bases from V and 7 bases from J; bases unmatched to any gene: 11. Germline CDR1 reads LGHDT; CDR2 reads YNNKEL (reference sequence). CDR3 length: 16 residues. CDR3 in amino acids: CASSQNSLNGRNEQFF. The CDR3 coding sequence is TGTGCCAGCAGCCAAAACTCACTAAACGGGAGGAATGAGCAGTTCTTC.

This chain links TRBV11-2 with TRBJ2-5; TRBD2 matches 11 bases. Germline V gene data show CDR1 as SGHAT and CDR2 as FQNNGV. V shed 6 bases, J shed 4 bases, and the junction held 10 bases outside the gene matches. This CDR3 comprises 16 residues. The DNA of the CDR3 is TGTGCCAGCAGAACTCTTAGCGGGGGGGCTGCAGAGACCCAGTACTTC. Its translation: CASRTLSGGAAETQYF.

The V call is TRBV7-3, the J call TRBJ1-1, with TRBD1 matching 7 bases. This CDR3 is built from 14 residues. The ends lost 5 bases at V and 0 bases at J; junction bases unmatched: 3. Germline lookup yields CDR1 SGHTA and CDR2 FQGTGA. The CDR3 protein is CASSQTGLNTEAFF. CDR3 sequence (DNA): TGTGCCAGCAGCCAGACAGGGCTGAACACTGAAGCTTTCTTT.

This clone was found once. This chain uses TRBV3-1 (or the pseudogene TRBV3-2) with TRBJ1-2; TRBD1 agrees at 11 bases. Losses at the gene ends were 3 bases for V and 4 bases for J; bases not matched to a gene: 4. This CDR3 has 15 amino acids. Germline V gene sequence: CDR1 LGHDT, CDR2 YNNKEL (reference sequence). The CDR3 reads CASSQWTGGIYGYTF. The CDR3 DNA reads TGTGCCAGCAGCCAGTGGACAGGGGGCATCTATGGCTACACCTTC.

The CDR3 DNA reads TGTGCCAGCTCACCGGTGCTAGCGGGGGGAAGCGGCGAGCAGTACTTC. Protein: CASSPVLAGGSGEQYF. The chain carries TRBV18 and TRBJ2-7, with 11 bases fitting TRBD2. The germline CDR1 and CDR2 sequences are KGHSH and LQKENI. The CDR3 extends over 16 amino acids. Trimming removed 3 bases from V and 6 bases from J; junction bases left unmatched: 10.

This clone appeared a few times. The rearrangement uses TRBV6-5 and TRBJ2-2; the D gene is possibly TRBD2 (5 bases). Germline V gives CDR1 MNHEY, CDR2 SVGAGI. V was trimmed by 6 bases and J by 4 bases, leaving 6 bases between them. The CDR3 extends over 12 amino acids. The CDR3 region has the DNA TGTGCCAGCAGAAGCGGCACCGGGGAGCTGTTTTTT. This gives the protein CASRSGTGELFF.

The rearrangement links TRBV19 to TRBJ1-6, with 11 positions matching TRBD1. Germline assignment: CDR1 LNHDA and CDR2 SQIVND (reference sequence). The CDR3 covers 16 residues. With V trimmed by 7 bases and J by 7 bases, 9 bases remained unmatched. CDR3 protein: CASKSGTGGNNSPLHF. CDR3 in DNA: TGTGCCAGTAAATCCGGGACAGGGGGAAACAATTCACCCCTCCACTTT.

This clone was found once. The chain joins TRBV6-4 to TRBJ2-2; no clear D gene. The CDR3 sequence is 13 residues long. Trimming stripped 2 bases from V and 1 base from J, with 2 bases between. From germline, CDR1 is MRHNA and CDR2 SNTAGT. CDR3 sequence: CASSDLNTGELFF. The DNA for the CDR3 is TGTGCCAGCAGTGACCTGAACACCGGGGAGCTGTTTTTT.

The chain couples TRBV10-2 to TRBJ1-6, with 8 positions matching TRBD1. The CDR3 totals 13 residues. Per germline, CDR1 WSHSY and CDR2 SAAADI. Trimming cost V 3 bases and J 16 bases; bases outside gene matches: 8. The CDR3: CASSDRGLTGLHF. Written as DNA, the CDR3 is TGCGCCAGCAGTGACAGGGGGCTCACGGGGCTCCACTTT.

V is TRBV29-1 and J is TRBJ2-2; tentative D call: TRBD1 (5 bases). Trimming removed 6 bases at V and 6 bases at J, with 14 bases between. The CDR3 runs 13 residues. Germline V CDR1 and CDR2: SQVTM, ANQGSEA. CDR3 in amino acids: CSVLQETAGELFF. The DNA for the CDR3 is TGCAGCGTCCTACAGGAAACTGCCGGGGAGCTGTTTTTT.